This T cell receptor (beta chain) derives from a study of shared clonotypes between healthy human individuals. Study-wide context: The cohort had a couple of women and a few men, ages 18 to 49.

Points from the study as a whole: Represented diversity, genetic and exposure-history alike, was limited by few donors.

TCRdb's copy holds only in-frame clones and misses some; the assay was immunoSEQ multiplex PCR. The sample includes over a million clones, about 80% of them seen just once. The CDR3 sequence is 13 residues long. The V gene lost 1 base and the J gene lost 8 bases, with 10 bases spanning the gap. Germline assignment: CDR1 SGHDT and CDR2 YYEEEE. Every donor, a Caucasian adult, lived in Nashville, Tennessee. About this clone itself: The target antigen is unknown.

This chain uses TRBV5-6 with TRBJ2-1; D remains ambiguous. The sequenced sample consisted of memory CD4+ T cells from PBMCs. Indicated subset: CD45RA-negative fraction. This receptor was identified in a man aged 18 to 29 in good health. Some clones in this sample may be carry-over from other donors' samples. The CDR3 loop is CASSLMESDEQFF. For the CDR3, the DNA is TGTGCCAGCAGCTTGATGGAGAGCGATGAGCAGTTCTTC.